Below, 8 T cell receptor beta chains from the same sample are listed, as sequenced in a study of T cell repertoires in cytomegalovirus infection. TCRdb reprocessed the reads via MiXCR and lists one record per CDR3 protein. The sample gives some 320,000 distinct CDR3 sequences, over 7.5% of which show up once; 4.3% is in the top ten. The sample comprised PBMCs. The receptors were sampled from a human donor in good health (CMV status not recorded). Some clones in this sample may be carry-over from other donors' samples.

The chain uses TRBV7-6 and TRBJ2-7; D may correspond to TRBD1 or TRBD2 (6 bases each). CDR1 is SGHVS and CDR2 is FNYEAQ in the germline V gene. Trimming shortened V by 3 bases and J by 4 bases, and 13 bases separated the two germline ends. The CDR3 covers 14 residues. The CDR3 DNA sequence: TGTGCCAGCAGCTTGAGGGGGGACGGGTACGAGCAGTACTTC. This gives the protein CASSLRGDGYEQYF.

This clonotype came up many times. The chain has TRBV18 and TRBJ2-1; 12 bases align to TRBD2. The CDR3 consists of 17 residues. Looked up from germline, CDR1 is KGHSH and CDR2 is LQKENI. With V trimmed by 3 bases and J by 9 bases, 12 bases remained unmatched. CDR3 in amino acids: CASSPLDASGGAGEQFF. For the CDR3, the DNA is TGTGCCAGCTCACCCCTCGATGCTAGCGGGGGGGCCGGTGAGCAGTTCTTC. Complete variable domain (other parts from reference TRBV18 and TRBJ2-1): NAGVMQNPRHLVRRRGQEARLRCSPMKGHSHVYWYRQLPEEGLKFMVYLQKENIIDESGMPKERFSAEFPKEGPSILRIQQVVRGDSAAYFCASSPLDASGGAGEQFFGPGTRLTVL.

The gene calls are TRBV6-1 and TRBJ2-5, with D possibly being TRBD2 (6 bases). The germline CDR1 and CDR2 sequences are MNHNS and SASEGT. The CDR3 sequence is 12 residues long. Between the trimmed V and J ends, which lost 6 bases and 4 bases, there was a span of 9 bases. This CDR3 reads CASRRRGETQYF. The CDR3 DNA follows: TGTGCCAGCAGGAGGCGGGGAGAGACCCAGTACTTC.

This clonotype was found many times. The chain carries TRBV7-9 and TRBJ2-1, with a tentative D call TRBD2 (5 bases). Germline loops: CDR1 SEHNR, CDR2 FQNEAQ (reference sequence). Trimming cost V 1 base and J 8 bases, with 15 bases left between them. There are 15 residues in the CDR3. Here the CDR3 DNA reads TGTGCCAGCAGCTTAGGTGTGGGAGTGTATGATGAGCAGTTCTTC. Protein: CASSLGVGVYDEQFF.

There are a few counts of this clonotype. The V gene is TRBV7-4, the J gene TRBJ2-7; maybe TRBD2 (5 bases). CDR1 and CDR2 from the germline V gene are SGHVT and SQSDAQ. V lost 10 bases, J lost 5 bases, and 12 bases lay in between. The CDR3 has 11 residues. CDR3 residues: CATGVRDEQYF. For the CDR3, the DNA is TGTGCCACCGGGGTAAGGGACGAGCAGTACTTC.

Points on this clonotype: The junction differs from germline at one of its ends, possibly a read error. The J gene is TRBJ2-2, the V gene TRBV4-1; D gene uncertain. The length of the CDR3 is 14 residues. Germline V gene lookup returns CDR1 MGHRA and CDR2 YSYEKL. The CDR3: CASSQDGPSGELFF. CDR3 sequence (DNA): TGTGCCAGCAGCCAAGATGGGCCCTCCGGGGAGCTGTTTTTT.

This clonotype appeared many times. J is TRBJ2-5 and V is TRBV7-9; D is undetermined. Germline lookup yields CDR1 SEHNR and CDR2 FQNEAQ (reference sequence). The ends were cut back, 4 bases at V and 5 bases at J, with 14 bases in the middle. The CDR3 is 14 residues long. In nucleotides, the CDR3 is TGTGCCAGCAGCTCGCCCGCCATACGCGAGACCCAGTACTTC. It translates to CASSSPAIRETQYF.

V usage is TRBV27 and J usage is TRBJ2-7; 10 bases fit TRBD1. This CDR3 contains 16 residues. V was clipped by 1 base and J by 4 bases; unmatched bases: 7. Germline V gives CDR1 MNHEY, CDR2 SMNVEV (reference sequence). CDR3 in amino acids: CASSLFLGDRGYEQYF. In DNA form, the CDR3 reads TGTGCCAGCAGTTTATTCCTAGGGGACAGGGGATACGAGCAGTACTTC.